The 2 T cell receptor beta chains reported below all come from one sample, sequenced in a study of blood T cell repertoires in COVID-19. Using immunoSEQ multiplex PCR, the repertoire was profiled, and TCRdb retains in-frame clones only, with some absent. Seen here are 200,000 to 300,000 clones, over 75% observed once, and the top ten hold 7.5% to 9%. The sequencing sample was made of peripheral blood. The receptors shown here come from a human donor in a cohort sampled during active COVID-19.

The chain uses TRBV18 and TRBJ2-6, with D unclear. The V gene lost 0 bases and the J gene lost 2 bases, with 8 bases spanning the gap. Germline V lookup: CDR1 KGHSH, CDR2 LQKENI. There are 16 residues in the CDR3. CDR3 protein: CASSPPSSAGANVLTF. CDR3 coding DNA: TGTGCCAGCTCACCACCGTCGTCGGCTGGGGCCAACGTCCTGACTTTC.

This chain connects TRBV29-1 to TRBJ2-3, with 9 bases fitting TRBD2. The germline gives CDR1 SQVTM, CDR2 ANQGSEA. The trim removed 7 bases at V and 4 bases at J, leaving 9 bases unmatched. The CDR3 runs to 14 residues. The CDR3 sequence: CSASSGMVADTQYF. CDR3 DNA sequence: TGCAGCGCTTCTAGCGGGATGGTCGCAGATACGCAGTATTTT.